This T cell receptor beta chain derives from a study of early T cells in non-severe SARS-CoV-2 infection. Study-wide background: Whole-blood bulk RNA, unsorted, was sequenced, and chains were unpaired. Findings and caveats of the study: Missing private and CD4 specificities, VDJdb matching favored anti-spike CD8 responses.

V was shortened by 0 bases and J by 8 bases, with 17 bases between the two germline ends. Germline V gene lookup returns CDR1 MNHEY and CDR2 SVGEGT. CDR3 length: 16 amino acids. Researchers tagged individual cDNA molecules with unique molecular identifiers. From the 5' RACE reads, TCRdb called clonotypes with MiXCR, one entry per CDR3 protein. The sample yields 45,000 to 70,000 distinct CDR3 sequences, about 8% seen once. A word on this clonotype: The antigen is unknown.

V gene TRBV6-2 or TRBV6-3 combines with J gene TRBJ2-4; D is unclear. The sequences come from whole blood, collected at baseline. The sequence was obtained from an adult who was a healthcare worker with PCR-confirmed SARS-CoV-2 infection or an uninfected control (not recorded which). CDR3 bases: TGTGCCAGCAGTTACTCGTCTGGGCAGGATCCGGACATTCAGTACTTC. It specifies CASSYSSGQDPDIQYF.